The clone carrying this T cell receptor beta chain was seen many times. The antigen remains undetermined. The source of the blood RNA was unsorted whole blood, and germline DNA was extracted as well. What was collected before surgery was 4 to 5 milliliters of peripheral blood. This sample was taken from a study of tumor-infiltrating lymphocytes in primary liver carcinoma. Broader study findings: Compared with blood, tumor repertoires held significantly more in their top 250 clones. Tumor-adjacent and tumor-blood pairs overlapped less than tumor region pairs did. Unsorted bulk sampling ruled out any CD4+ versus CD8+ repertoire comparison.

Germline V gene data show CDR1 as MNHEY and CDR2 as SVGEGT. V was shortened by 7 bases and J by 2 bases, with 15 bases between the two germline ends. The CDR3 runs to 14 residues. Reverse transcription of 500 ng total RNA with a constant-region primer produced TCR beta cDNA. Slightly modified ARM-PCR, run as three nested multiplex PCR rounds, produced the TCR beta libraries. A C-beta reverse primer was combined with TRBV1-TRBV30 forward primers in the first two PCR rounds, and each round had around 10 cycles. MiXCR, applied by TCRdb to the multiplex PCR reads, yields one record per CDR3 protein. The profile covers about 310,000 distinct CDR3 sequences, with almost 60% appearing a single time and 15% to 20% taken by the ten largest.

The clonotype was recovered from a woman aged 30 to 39 with primary liver carcinoma and hepatitis B virus infection. The sequenced material came from peripheral blood. The chain employs TRBV6-2 or TRBV6-3 and TRBJ2-7, with D possibly matching TRBD1 (5 bases). The CDR3 loop is CASTPGPQTYEQYF. Written as DNA, the CDR3 is TGTGCCAGCACCCCAGGGCCCCAGACCTACGAGCAGTACTTC.